Detailed here is one T cell receptor beta chain. What it recognizes is unknown. This entry comes from a study of T-cell memory formation after mild COVID-19. Turning to the study itself: TCR clusters showed largely donor specificity. Study-level points and caveats: Cross-reactive memory apparently joined, as some responding clones appeared in pre-infection memory. Whereas later expanders leaned CD4+, clones contracting day 15 to 85 showed a balanced CD4/CD8 makeup.

5'RACE, which relied on constant-segment primers, yielded TCR alpha and TCR beta cDNA libraries carrying sample barcodes and UMIs. TCRdb ran MiXCR on the 5' RACE reads and lists one entry per CDR3 protein. The data contain approximately 190,000 distinct CDR3 sequences, about 17% of them singletons. Trimming took off 4 bases at V and 7 bases at J, with 11 bases between the two ends. This CDR3 region has 13 residues. Germline CDR1 reads MNHEY; CDR2 reads SVGAGI. V is TRBV6-5 and J is TRBJ1-5; the D gene is possibly TRBD1 (5 bases). This TCR derives from an adult woman who had mild COVID-19 (a few samples of this study predate the infection). Cell type and time point are not known. Material for sequencing was PBMCs or a T cell subset sorted from them (not recorded which). The CDR3 coding sequence is TGTGCCAGCAGTTCCAGGGCAGGACAGCCCCAGCATTTT. It codes for CASSSRAGQPQHF.